These 22 T cell receptor beta chains were all obtained from the same sample, sequenced in a study of T cell responses to AZD1222 COVID-19 vaccine. Sequencing was performed with immunoSEQ multiplex PCR; in TCRdb, only in-frame clones are kept and a portion is missing. The sample contains about 130,000 clones, roughly 90% of which appear only once. The starting material was peripheral blood, obtained on day 0 of AZD1222 vaccination. The receptor set was obtained from an adult in good health.

The CDR3 nucleotides read TGTGCCAGTAGTGATCAGACCGGGACAGGGTTTTTCACCTTC. Translation: CASSDQTGTGFFTF. This chain joins TRBV19 and TRBJ1-2; 9 nucleotides match TRBD1. Germline CDR1 LNHDA, CDR2 SQIVND (reference sequence). Trimming took 5 bases from V and 13 from J; bases not matched to a gene: 14. This CDR3 has 14 amino acids.

This clone was counted ten times or more. The chain is built from TRBV7-9 and TRBJ2-7; a possible D gene is TRBD2 (5 bases). The V gene lost 2 bases and the J gene lost 2 bases, with 10 bases spanning the gap. The CDR3 totals 14 residues. Germline V CDR1 and CDR2: SEHNR, FQNEAQ (reference sequence). CDR3 sequence (DNA): TGTGCCAGCAGCTTATACGGGAAAACCTACGAGCAGTACTTC. Its translation: CASSLYGKTYEQYF. The full variable domain, completed using reference TRBV7-9 and TRBJ2-7, is DTGVSQNPRHKITKRGQNVTFRCDPISEHNRLYWYRQTLGQGPEFLTYFQNEAQLEKSRLLSDRFSAERPKGSFSTLEIQRTEQGDSAMYLCASSLYGKTYEQYFGPGTRLTVT.

The genes are TRBV6-2 or TRBV6-3 and TRBJ1-3; D remains ambiguous. The CDR3 sequence is 15 residues long. Germline CDR1 and CDR2: MNHEY and SVGEGT. V was shortened by 2 bases and J by 0 bases, with 8 bases between the two germline ends. The chain's CDR3 is CASSYENPSGNTIYF. CDR3 DNA sequence: TGTGCCAGCAGTTACGAAAACCCCTCTGGAAACACCATATATTTT.

The chain uses TRBV5-8 and TRBJ2-3, with D unresolved. CDR1 and CDR2 from the germline V gene are SGHTS and YDEGEE. V shed 2 bases and J shed 2 bases, with 15 bases lying between them. CDR3 length: 16 amino acids. The CDR3, as DNA: TGTGCCAGCAGCTTCCCGGGTCGGAGCGTCACAGATACGCAGTATTTT. Translation: CASSFPGRSVTDTQYF.

The V call is TRBV9, the J call TRBJ2-3, with 9 bases fitting TRBD2. The CDR3 is made up of 17 amino acids. Trimming took 1 base from V and 2 from J; bases not matched to a gene: 8. The germline CDR1 and CDR2 sequences are SGDLS and YYNGEE. The chain's CDR3 is CASSVKGLAGPTDTQYF. CDR3 DNA: TGTGCCAGCAGCGTAAAGGGCCTAGCGGGGCCCACAGATACGCAGTATTTT.

The chain combines TRBV27 with TRBJ2-1, with 11 bases that match TRBD2. V was clipped by 6 bases and J by 1 base; unmatched bases: 5. Looked up from germline, CDR1 is MNHEY and CDR2 is SMNVEV (reference sequence). The CDR3 contains 16 residues. The CDR3 is CASRPLAGGSYNEQFF. The DNA of the CDR3 is TGTGCCAGCAGACCTCTAGCGGGGGGTTCCTACAATGAGCAGTTCTTC.

The sample holds a few counts of this clone. The gene calls are TRBV4-3 and TRBJ1-3, with D possibly TRBD1 on 5 matching bases. Looked up from germline, CDR1 is LGHNA and CDR2 is YSLEER. Trimming cost V 0 bases and J 2 bases, with 11 bases left between them. The CDR3 sequence is 16 residues long. In DNA form, the CDR3 reads TGCGCCAGCAGCCAAGACCTTCGGGGGGCTGGAAACACCATATATTTT. Its protein product is CASSQDLRGAGNTIYF.

The DNA for the CDR3 is TGTGCCAGCTCACCAGTGCAGTTAGGACAGCCCCAGCATTTT. Residues: CASSPVQLGQPQHF. The V gene is TRBV18, the J gene TRBJ1-5; D is unresolved. CDR1 is KGHSH and CDR2 is LQKENI in the germline V gene. The CDR3 loop spans 14 amino acids. V lost 2 bases and J lost 7, with 12 bases in between.

The chain carries TRBV19 and TRBJ2-3; D not resolved. Between the trimmed V and J ends, which lost 8 bases and 2 bases, there was a span of 14 bases. The CDR3 is 14 amino acids. The germline CDR1 and CDR2 sequences are LNHDA and SQIVND (reference sequence). The CDR3 DNA sequence: TGTGCCAGTGGGGTCTCCCGGTCCACAGATACGCAGTATTTT. It is translated as CASGVSRSTDTQYF.

The V and J genes are TRBV28 and TRBJ1-2; 9 nucleotides agree with TRBD1. Germline-derived CDR1 and CDR2 are MDHEN and SYDVKM. This CDR3 is built from 14 residues. V gave up 6 bases and J gave up 8 bases; unmatched junction bases: 10. CDR3 residues: CASSAGTGSRGYTF. CDR3 sequence (DNA): TGTGCCAGCAGCGCCGGGACAGGGAGCCGGGGCTACACCTTC.

The V call is TRBV28, the J call TRBJ1-2, with D possibly TRBD1 on 6 matching bases. Germline V lookup: CDR1 MDHEN, CDR2 SYDVKM. This CDR3 region has 17 residues. V lost 2 bases, J lost 5 bases, and 21 bases lay in between. The CDR3 nucleotides read TGTGCCAGCAGTTTAGGCAGGGGCGAGGCTTTCGATTATGGCTACACCTTC. Translating it yields CASSLGRGEAFDYGYTF.

The chain joins TRBV6-5 to TRBJ2-1; either TRBD1 or TRBD2 may supply D (7 bases each). Trimming removed 6 bases from V and 5 bases from J, with 17 bases in between. CDR1 is MNHEY, CDR2 SVGAGI, per germline. This CDR3 has 15 amino acids. The CDR3 nucleotides are TGTGCCAGCAGCCCAGGGGGGGGGTTAAACAATGAGCAGTTCTTC. It specifies CASSPGGGLNNEQFF.

J is TRBJ1-2 and V is TRBV19; 11 nucleotides line up with TRBD1. Looked up from germline, CDR1 is LNHDA and CDR2 is SQIVND (reference sequence). CDR3 length: 15 residues. After removal of 5 bases from V and 6 bases from J, the junction contained 8 bases not matched to a gene. CDR3 protein: CASSARRDRGDGYTF. CDR3 DNA: TGTGCCAGTAGTGCCCGCCGGGACAGGGGGGATGGCTACACCTTC. Full variable domain (missing parts from reference TRBV19 and TRBJ1-2): DGGITQSPKYLFRKEGQNVTLSCEQNLNHDAMYWYRQDPGQGLRLIYYSQIVNDFQKGDIAEGYSVSREKKESFPLTVTSAQKNPTAFYLCASSARRDRGDGYTFGSGTRLTVV.

The V call is TRBV19, the J call TRBJ1-1; 10 bases match TRBD1. Germline V gives CDR1 LNHDA, CDR2 SQIVND (reference sequence). This CDR3 spans 14 amino acids. V lost 5 bases and J lost 5; bases outside the gene matches: 5. The CDR3 loop is CASSSGQGRTEAFF. The CDR3 DNA sequence: TGTGCCAGTAGTTCGGGACAGGGGAGGACTGAAGCTTTCTTT.

The chain combines TRBV9 with TRBJ1-5; 10 positions match TRBD1. Germline trimming cut 2 bases from V and 8 bases from J; bases unmatched to any gene: 7. The CDR3 is 15 residues long. Germline CDR1 and CDR2: SGDLS and YYNGEE. The CDR3 DNA reads as TGTGCCAGCAGCGTGCCTGGGACAGGGGAAAAGCCCCAGCATTTT. It translates to CASSVPGTGEKPQHF.

There are a few counts of this clone. The chain joins TRBV27 to TRBJ2-7, with D maybe TRBD2 (5 bases). Germline V gives CDR1 MNHEY, CDR2 SMNVEV (reference sequence). V lost 8 bases to trimming and J lost 4 bases, with 9 bases between them. This CDR3 is built from 11 residues. This CDR3 reads CASSRGYEQYF. The DNA for the CDR3 is TGTGCCAGCTCCCGGGGTTACGAGCAGTACTTC.

The V gene is TRBV2, the J gene TRBJ2-3; 7 nucleotides match TRBD2. V shed 8 bases and J 6 bases; nucleotides not matched to a gene: 8. The CDR3 length is 13 residues. The V gene's germline CDR1 is SNHLY and CDR2 FYNNEI. The CDR3 protein is CASSGGMADTQYF. CDR3 bases: TGTGCCAGCTCGGGGGGTATGGCGGATACGCAGTATTTT.

The chain employs TRBV13 and TRBJ1-1; TRBD1 aligns across 9 bases. From germline, CDR1 is PRHDT and CDR2 FYEKMQ (reference sequence). J was trimmed by 3 bases and V by 4 bases; bases with no gene match: 9. The length of the CDR3 is 16 residues. The chain's CDR3 is CASSSKHRGPYTEAFF. The CDR3 DNA is TGTGCCAGCAGCTCCAAACACAGGGGGCCATACACTGAAGCTTTCTTT.

The chain employs TRBV7-9 and TRBJ1-1; D uncertain. V gave up 1 base and J gave up 1 base, with 4 bases separating them. The CDR3 spans 13 residues. Germline values: CDR1 SEHNR, CDR2 FQNEAQ (reference sequence). The CDR3 is CASSLDPNTEAFF. CDR3 sequence (DNA): TGTGCCAGCAGCTTAGACCCGAACACTGAAGCTTTCTTT.

The CDR3 protein is CASSLVGAGTQYF. CDR3 nucleotides: TGTGCCAGCAGCTTGGTGGGGGCGGGTACGCAGTATTTT. The chain couples TRBV7-9 to TRBJ2-3; perhaps TRBD1 as D (6 bases). V lost 3 bases to trimming and J lost 8 bases, with 12 bases between them. This CDR3 spans 13 amino acids. Germline lookup yields CDR1 SEHNR and CDR2 FQNEAQ (reference sequence).

The chain combines TRBV7-2 with TRBJ2-1; 8 bases fit TRBD2. The V segment lost 0 bases and the J segment 8 bases; nucleotides outside the gene matches: 6. Germline CDR1 SGHTA, CDR2 FQGNSA. CDR3 length equals 15 residues. The CDR3 here is CASSLASGGRHEQFF. DNA for the CDR3: TGTGCCAGCAGCTTAGCAAGCGGGGGTAGACATGAGCAGTTCTTC.

This clone is a singleton in its sample. The chain carries TRBV4-3 and TRBJ1-6; 8 nucleotides agree with TRBD1. Germline-derived CDR1 and CDR2 are LGHNA and YSLEER. The CDR3 has 14 residues. V trimming: 2 bases; J trimming: 10 bases; junction bases outside the gene matches: 4. In nucleotides, the CDR3 is TGCGCCAGCAGCCAATGGACAGGGAGATCACCCCTCCACTTT. Translated: CASSQWTGRSPLHF.